Below, 7 T cell receptor beta chains from the same sample are listed, as sequenced in a study of T cells in Graves' hyperthyroidism and ophthalmopathy (dated by TCRdb to about 2019). Library generation was performed with multiplex PCR. Instrument on record: Illumina HiSeq 2000. The TCR beta CDR3 regions were amplified from RNA transcripts. The first round of RT-PCR for the TCR CDR3 was performed with the HTBI primer set and the Qiagen OneStep RT-PCR kit. The raw public reads went through TCRdb reprocessing: fastp at Q25, MiXCR clone calling, in-frame beta chains kept. Rows with a matching CDR3 protein are joined into one entry that keeps the most common DNA and genes. The sample table holds hundreds of thousands of distinct CDR3 sequences, of which under 15% were seen once. Of the sample, around a third is held by the ten largest clones. Input material: blood. The receptors here all came from a woman in her twenties or thirties with Graves' hyperthyroidism.

This clonotype was recorded many times. The chain combines TRBV7-9 with TRBJ2-5; the D gene is possibly TRBD1 (5 bases). Germline values: CDR1 SEHNR, CDR2 FQNEAQ (reference sequence). The CDR3 sequence is 14 residues long. The V and J ends lost 2 bases and 3 bases respectively, with 10 bases between them. The CDR3 reads CASSLTGFEETQYF. CDR3 in DNA: TGTGCCAGCAGCTTAACAGGTTTTGAAGAGACCCAGTACTTC.

This chain links TRBV7-9 with TRBJ2-3; 12 bases align to TRBD1. The CDR3 is made up of 16 amino acids. With V trimmed by 4 bases and J by 4 bases, 6 bases remained unmatched. CDR1 is SEHNR, CDR2 FQNEAQ, per germline (reference sequence). The CDR3 nucleotides are TGTGCCAGCAGCTACGGGACAGGGGGCTCGTCAGATACGCAGTATTTT. This encodes CASSYGTGGSSDTQYF.

The chain carries TRBV9 and TRBJ1-6, with TRBD1 matching over 7 bases. The J segment lost 7 bases and the V segment lost 1 base, leaving 5 bases of the junction unmatched. CDR3 size: 15 residues. Germline CDR1 is SGDLS and CDR2 is YYNGEE. Here the CDR3 reads CASSVTGTVNSPLHF. CDR3 DNA sequence: TGTGCCAGCAGCGTAACCGGGACAGTCAATTCACCCCTCCACTTT.

This clonotype was seen more than once but under ten times. A junction end diverges from the germline sequence, so it may reflect a read error. The chain is built from TRBV28 and TRBJ2-5; weak D call: TRBD2 (6 bases). This CDR3 is 14 amino acids long. Germline-derived CDR1 and CDR2 are MDHEN and SYDVKM. CDR3 amino acids: CANSLGRDPSTQYF. The CDR3 nucleotides read TGTGCCAACAGTTTGGGGCGGGACCCTTCGACCCAGTACTTC.

This clonotype was seen more than once but under ten times. V is TRBV2 and J is TRBJ2-7; 10 bases are a match to TRBD2. The ends lost 6 bases at V and 5 bases at J; junction bases unmatched: 10. The CDR3 totals 15 residues. Per germline, CDR1 SNHLY and CDR2 FYNNEI. CDR3 in amino acids: CASRSGLAEVDEQYF. The CDR3 DNA follows: TGTGCCAGCAGATCAGGACTAGCGGAGGTCGACGAGCAGTACTTC.

This clonotype appeared many times. The chain links TRBV10-1 to TRBJ2-4; 15 nucleotides match TRBD2. In germline, CDR1 is WNHNN, CDR2 SYGVQD (reference sequence). CDR3 length: 19 amino acids. J lost 2 bases, V lost 7 bases, and 12 bases had no gene match. CDR3 nucleotides: TGCGCCAGCACTCAACCGGGACTAGCGGGAGGCAAGTCCAAAAACATTCAGTACTTC. Its translation is CASTQPGLAGGKSKNIQYF.

V is TRBV6-5 and J is TRBJ2-7, with 14 bases matching TRBD2. The CDR3 runs 16 residues. Germline V gives CDR1 MNHEY, CDR2 SVGAGI. The V gene end was trimmed by 2 bases and the J gene end by 6 bases; junction bases not matched to a gene: 6. The CDR3 DNA sequence: TGTGCCAGCAGTTACGGGACTAGCGGGAGTCTTAGCGAGCAGTACTTC. Amino acids: CASSYGTSGSLSEQYF.